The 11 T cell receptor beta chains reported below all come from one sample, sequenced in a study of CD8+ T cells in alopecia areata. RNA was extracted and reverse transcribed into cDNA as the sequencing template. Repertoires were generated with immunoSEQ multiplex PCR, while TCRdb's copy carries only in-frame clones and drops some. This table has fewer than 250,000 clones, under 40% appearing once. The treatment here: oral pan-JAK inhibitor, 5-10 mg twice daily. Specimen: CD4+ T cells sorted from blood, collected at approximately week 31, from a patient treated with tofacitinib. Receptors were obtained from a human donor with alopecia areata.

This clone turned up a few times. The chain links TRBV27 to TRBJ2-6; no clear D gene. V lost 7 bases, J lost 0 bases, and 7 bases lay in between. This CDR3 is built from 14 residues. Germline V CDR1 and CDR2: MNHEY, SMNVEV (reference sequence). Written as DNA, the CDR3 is TGTGCCAGCACATCTATCTCTGGGGCCAACGTCCTGACTTTC. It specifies CASTSISGANVLTF.

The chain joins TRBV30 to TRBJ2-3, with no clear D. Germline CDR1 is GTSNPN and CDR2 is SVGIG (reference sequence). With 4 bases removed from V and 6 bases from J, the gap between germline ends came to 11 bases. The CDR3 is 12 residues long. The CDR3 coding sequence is TGTGCCTGGAACTGGAACGCGGATACGCAGTATTTT. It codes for CAWNWNADTQYF.

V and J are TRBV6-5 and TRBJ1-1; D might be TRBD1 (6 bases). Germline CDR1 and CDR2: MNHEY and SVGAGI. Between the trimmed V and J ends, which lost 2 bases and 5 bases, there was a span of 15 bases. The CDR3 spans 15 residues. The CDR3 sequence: CASSYERGARTEAFF. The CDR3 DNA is TGTGCCAGCAGTTACGAGCGGGGGGCGCGGACTGAAGCTTTCTTT.

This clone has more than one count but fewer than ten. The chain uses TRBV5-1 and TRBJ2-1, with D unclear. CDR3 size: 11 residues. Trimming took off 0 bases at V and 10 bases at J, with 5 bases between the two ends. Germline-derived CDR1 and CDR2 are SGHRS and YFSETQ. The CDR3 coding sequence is TGCGCCAGCAGCTTGGCCCGGGAGCAGTTCTTC. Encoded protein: CASSLAREQFF.

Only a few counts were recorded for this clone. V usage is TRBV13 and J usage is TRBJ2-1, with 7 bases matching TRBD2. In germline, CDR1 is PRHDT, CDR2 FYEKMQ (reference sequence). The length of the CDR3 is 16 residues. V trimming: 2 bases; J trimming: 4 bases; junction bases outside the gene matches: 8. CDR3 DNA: TGTGCCAGCAGCTTATTATTGAGGCGGGGGTACAATGAGCAGTTCTTC. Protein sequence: CASSLLLRRGYNEQFF.

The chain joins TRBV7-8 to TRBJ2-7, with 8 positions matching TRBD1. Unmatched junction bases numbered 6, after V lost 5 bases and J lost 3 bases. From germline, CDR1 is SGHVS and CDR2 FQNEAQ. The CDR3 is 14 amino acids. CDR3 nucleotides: TGTGCCAGCAGCCTAGTTGGACAGGGCTACGAGCAGTACTTC. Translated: CASSLVGQGYEQYF.

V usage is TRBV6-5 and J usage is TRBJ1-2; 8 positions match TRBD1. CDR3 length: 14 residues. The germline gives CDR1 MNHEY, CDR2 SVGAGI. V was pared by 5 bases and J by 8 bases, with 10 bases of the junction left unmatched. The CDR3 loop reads CASSTDHRGYGYTF. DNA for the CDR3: TGTGCCAGCAGTACCGACCACAGGGGGTACGGCTACACCTTC.

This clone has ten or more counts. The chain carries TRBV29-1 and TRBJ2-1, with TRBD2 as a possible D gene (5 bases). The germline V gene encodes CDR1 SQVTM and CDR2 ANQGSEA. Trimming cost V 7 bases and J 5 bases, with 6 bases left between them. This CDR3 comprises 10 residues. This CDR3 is CSAGNNEQFF. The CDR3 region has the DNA TGCAGCGCGGGGAACAATGAGCAGTTCTTC.

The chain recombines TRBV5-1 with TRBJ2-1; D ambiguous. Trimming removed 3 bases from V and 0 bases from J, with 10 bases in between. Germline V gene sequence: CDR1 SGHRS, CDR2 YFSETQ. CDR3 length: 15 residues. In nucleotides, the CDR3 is TGCGCCAGCAGCTCCGACTCAAGCTCCTACAATGAGCAGTTCTTC. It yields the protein CASSSDSSSYNEQFF. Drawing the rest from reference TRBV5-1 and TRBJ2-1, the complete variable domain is KAGVTQTPRYLIKTRGQQVTLSCSPISGHRSVSWYQQTPGQGLQFLFEYFSETQRNKGNFPGRFSGRQFSNSRSEMNVSTLELGDSALYLCASSSDSSSYNEQFFGPGTRLTVL.

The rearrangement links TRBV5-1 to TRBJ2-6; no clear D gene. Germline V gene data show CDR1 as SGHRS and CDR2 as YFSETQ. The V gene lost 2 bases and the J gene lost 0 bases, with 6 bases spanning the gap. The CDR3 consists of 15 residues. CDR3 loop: CASSLQLSGANVLTF. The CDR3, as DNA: TGCGCCAGCAGCTTACAGCTCTCTGGGGCCAACGTCCTGACTTTC.

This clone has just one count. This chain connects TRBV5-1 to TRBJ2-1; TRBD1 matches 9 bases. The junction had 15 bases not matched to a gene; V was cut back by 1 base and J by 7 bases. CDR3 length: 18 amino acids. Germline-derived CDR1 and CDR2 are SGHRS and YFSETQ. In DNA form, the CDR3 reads TGCGCCAGCAGCTTGCCATCCATCGGGACAGGGATGAGGAATGAGCAGTTCTTC. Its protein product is CASSLPSIGTGMRNEQFF. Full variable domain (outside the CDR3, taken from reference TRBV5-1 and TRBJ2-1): KAGVTQTPRYLIKTRGQQVTLSCSPISGHRSVSWYQQTPGQGLQFLFEYFSETQRNKGNFPGRFSGRQFSNSRSEMNVSTLELGDSALYLCASSLPSIGTGMRNEQFFGPGTRLTVL.